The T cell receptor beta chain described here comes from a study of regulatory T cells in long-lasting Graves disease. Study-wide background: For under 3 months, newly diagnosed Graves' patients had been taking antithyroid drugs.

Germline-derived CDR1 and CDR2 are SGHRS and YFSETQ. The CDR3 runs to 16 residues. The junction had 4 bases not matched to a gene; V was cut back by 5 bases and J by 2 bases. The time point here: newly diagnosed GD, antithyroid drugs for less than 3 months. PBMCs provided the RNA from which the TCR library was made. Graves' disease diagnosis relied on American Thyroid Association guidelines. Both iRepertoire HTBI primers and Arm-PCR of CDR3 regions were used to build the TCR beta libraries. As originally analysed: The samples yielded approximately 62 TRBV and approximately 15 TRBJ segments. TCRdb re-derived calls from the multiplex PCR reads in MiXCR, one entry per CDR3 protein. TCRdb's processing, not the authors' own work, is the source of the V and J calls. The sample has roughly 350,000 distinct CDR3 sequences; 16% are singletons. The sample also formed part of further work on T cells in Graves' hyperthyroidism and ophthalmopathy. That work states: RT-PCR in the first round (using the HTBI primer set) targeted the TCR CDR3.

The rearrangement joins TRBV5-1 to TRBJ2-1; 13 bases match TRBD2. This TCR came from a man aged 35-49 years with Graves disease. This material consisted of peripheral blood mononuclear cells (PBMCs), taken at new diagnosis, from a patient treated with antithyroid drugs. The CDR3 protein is CASRKTSGGPYNEQFF. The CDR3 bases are TGCGCCAGCAGGAAGACTAGCGGGGGGCCCTACAATGAGCAGTTCTTC. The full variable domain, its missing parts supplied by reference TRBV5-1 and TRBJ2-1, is KAGVTQTPRYLIKTRGQQVTLSCSPISGHRSVSWYQQTPGQGLQFLFEYFSETQRNKGNFPGRFSGRQFSNSRSEMNVSTLELGDSALYLCASRKTSGGPYNEQFFGPGTRLTVL.